These 29 T cell receptor beta chains were all obtained from the same sample, sequenced in a study of T cell changes during pregnancy in multiple sclerosis. Sequenced by immunoSEQ multiplex PCR; TCRdb stores in-frame clones only, minus some. The sample includes approximately 26,000 clones, 80% to 90% seen only once; the top ten take roughly 0.77%. The material was CD4+ T cells from peripheral blood mononuclear cells, obtained in the second trimester of pregnancy. Receptor source: a female donor with multiple sclerosis, enrolled in a pregnancy study.

This sequence joins TRBV2 and TRBJ1-5; D is uncertain. The CDR3 runs 14 residues. V lost 0 bases and J lost 11, with 14 bases in between. The germline V gene has CDR1 SNHLY and CDR2 FYNNEI. The CDR3 DNA reads as TGTGCCAGCAGTGAAGCGTTCAGGCTATCAGCCCAGCATTTT. Translated, it gives CASSEAFRLSAQHF.

CDR3 region: CASSPYRDTYNEQFF. The CDR3 DNA reads as TGTGCCAGCAGCCCATACCGGGACACTTACAATGAGCAGTTCTTC. The genes are TRBV7-8 and TRBJ2-1, with D perhaps matching TRBD1 (6 bases). CDR3 length equals 15 residues. Germline values: CDR1 SGHVS, CDR2 FQNEAQ. The ends were cut back, 5 bases at V and 4 bases at J, with 15 bases in the middle.

V and J are TRBV5-5 and TRBJ2-7; 7 positions match TRBD1. Germline V gene data show CDR1 as SGHKS and CDR2 as YYEKEE (reference sequence). V shed 5 bases, J shed 4 bases, and the junction held 12 bases outside the gene matches. The CDR3 consists of 15 residues. The CDR3 is CASRLTGENSYEQYF. The CDR3 DNA follows: TGTGCCAGCAGGCTTACAGGGGAAAATTCGTACGAGCAGTACTTC.

V is TRBV9 and J is TRBJ1-1; 7 nucleotides match TRBD1. This CDR3 has 13 amino acids. In germline, CDR1 is SGDLS, CDR2 YYNGEE. V lost 3 bases and J lost 13; bases outside the gene matches: 12. Written as DNA, the CDR3 is TGTGCCAGCAGCGCCCCCGTTGGACAGGTGTTTTTCTTT. Translating gives CASSAPVGQVFFF.

The chain couples TRBV5-5 to TRBJ1-1; maybe TRBD1 (6 bases). CDR3 length: 15 amino acids. Trimming cost V 4 bases and J 7 bases, with 20 bases left between them. Germline CDR1 is SGHKS and CDR2 is YYEKEE (reference sequence). DNA for the CDR3: TGTGCCAGCAGCGCCGGGACTAACAGGGTGTTTGAAGCTTTCTTT. Residues: CASSAGTNRVFEAFF.

J is TRBJ1-2 and V is TRBV6-5; TRBD1 matches 10 bases. The CDR3 has 13 residues. CDR1 is MNHEY, CDR2 SVGAGI, per germline. Trimming removed 7 bases from V and 4 bases from J; junction bases left unmatched: 3. CDR3 residues: CASTRDRGYGYTF. The CDR3 region has the DNA TGTGCCAGCACCCGGGACAGGGGCTATGGCTACACCTTC.

The chain recombines TRBV18 with TRBJ2-5; 7 nucleotides line up with TRBD2. Trimming took 3 bases from V and 3 from J; bases not matched to a gene: 7. Germline CDR1 reads KGHSH; CDR2 reads LQKENI. This CDR3 has 15 amino acids. CDR3 nucleotide sequence: TGTGCCAGCTCACCGGGTCTACGGGGGGAAGAGACCCAGTACTTC. Its protein is CASSPGLRGEETQYF.

V usage is TRBV5-1 and J usage is TRBJ1-6; D not resolved. Trimming removed 1 base at V and 8 bases at J, with 13 bases between. The CDR3 runs to 15 residues. CDR1 SGHRS and CDR2 YFSETQ come from the germline V gene. The CDR3 region is CASSLTGLADSPLHF. The CDR3 DNA follows: TGCGCCAGCAGCTTGACCGGACTGGCAGATTCACCCCTCCACTTT.

The chain combines TRBV20-1 with TRBJ1-2, with 8 bases that match TRBD1. The V segment lost 8 bases and the J segment 6 bases; nucleotides outside the gene matches: 5. CDR1 and CDR2 from the germline V gene are DFQATT and SNEGSKA (reference sequence). The CDR3 runs to 11 residues. CDR3 DNA sequence: TGCAGTTTAGGACAGGGCAATGGCTACACCTTC. It translates to CSLGQGNGYTF.

V usage is TRBV6-1 and J usage is TRBJ1-1; maybe TRBD1 (5 bases). The V end lost 0 bases, the J end lost 7 bases, and 6 bases lay between the germline ends. CDR1 MNHNS and CDR2 SASEGT come from the germline V gene. The length of the CDR3 is 12 residues. The CDR3, as DNA: TGTGCCAGCAGTGAAGCAGGGGATGAAGCTTTCTTT. This codes for CASSEAGDEAFF.

The rearrangement uses TRBV6-1 and TRBJ1-2; 7 bases align to TRBD1. This CDR3 has 14 residues. CDR1 MNHNS and CDR2 SASEGT come from the germline V gene. J lost 8 bases, V lost 3 bases, and 9 bases had no gene match. The CDR3 DNA reads TGTGCCAGCAGTGAGAACAGGGGAGCGGGCGGCTACACCTTC. Translated, it gives CASSENRGAGGYTF.

V and J are TRBV23-1 and TRBJ2-3; D is unresolved. TRBV23-1 falls under the ORF class, with uncertain function. This CDR3 region has 16 residues. With 3 bases removed from V and 6 bases from J, the gap between germline ends came to 19 bases. The CDR3 spells CASSQSPPRVVDTQYF. The DNA for the CDR3 is TGCGCCAGCAGTCAGAGTCCCCCCCGGGTTGTGGATACGCAGTATTTT.

The chain combines TRBV18 with TRBJ2-1; D unresolved. V shed 3 bases and J shed 4 bases, with 7 bases lying between them. Per the germline V gene, CDR1 is KGHSH and CDR2 is LQKENI. The length of the CDR3 is 13 residues. This CDR3 reads CASSPSRYNEQFF. The CDR3 coding sequence is TGTGCCAGCTCACCCTCTAGGTACAATGAGCAGTTCTTC. The complete variable domain, with remaining parts taken from reference TRBV18 and TRBJ2-1, reads NAGVMQNPRHLVRRRGQEARLRCSPMKGHSHVYWYRQLPEEGLKFMVYLQKENIIDESGMPKERFSAEFPKEGPSILRIQQVVRGDSAAYFCASSPSRYNEQFFGPGTRLTVL.

The CDR3 here is CASSSQGTETQYF. The CDR3 nucleotides are TGTGCCAGCAGTTCCCAGGGGACCGAGACCCAGTACTTC. The chain couples TRBV25-1 to TRBJ2-5; weak D call: TRBD1 (6 bases). The CDR3 extends over 13 amino acids. CDR1 and CDR2 (germline): MGHDK, SYGVNS. V gave up 5 bases and J gave up 5 bases, with 12 bases separating them.

V and J are TRBV7-2 and TRBJ2-3; possible D gene TRBD2, 6 bases. CDR3 size: 13 residues. Between the trimmed V and J ends, which lost 1 base and 9 bases, there was a span of 11 bases. Germline assignment: CDR1 SGHTA and CDR2 FQGNSA. CDR3 bases: TGTGCCAGCAGCTTAGGGCGGGGCGGGACGCAGTATTTT. Encoded protein: CASSLGRGGTQYF. The full variable domain, with the rest looked up from reference TRBV7-2 and TRBJ2-3, is GAGVSQSPSNKVTEKGKDVELRCDPISGHTALYWYRQSLGQGLEFLIYFQGNSAPDKSGLPSDRFSAERTGGSVSTLTIQRTQQEDSAVYLCASSLGRGGTQYFGPGTRLTVL.

The J gene is TRBJ2-1, the V gene TRBV6-5; D gene ambiguous. The CDR3 contains 13 residues. Germline assignment: CDR1 MNHEY and CDR2 SVGAGI. V lost 6 bases, J lost 5 bases, and 11 bases lay in between. DNA for the CDR3: TGTGCCAGCAGGTACACAGTGAACAATGAGCAGTTCTTC. This gives the protein CASRYTVNNEQFF.

The chain combines TRBV18 with TRBJ2-7; 7 bases agree with TRBD1. Trimming cost V 3 bases and J 7 bases; bases outside gene matches: 6. The CDR3 runs 13 residues. CDR1 and CDR2 (germline): KGHSH, LQKENI. This CDR3 is CASSPLQGYEQYF. CDR3 sequence (DNA): TGTGCCAGCTCACCGCTACAGGGGTATGAGCAGTACTTC.

The genes are TRBV7-3 and TRBJ2-2; 7 nucleotides line up with TRBD1. Per germline, CDR1 SGHTA and CDR2 FQGTGA. With V trimmed by 5 bases and J by 3 bases, 9 bases remained unmatched. The CDR3 spans 16 residues. Here the CDR3 reads CASSLQQGTDTGELFF. The CDR3, as DNA: TGTGCCAGCAGCCTCCAACAGGGGACGGACACCGGGGAGCTGTTTTTT.

The V and J genes are TRBV5-6 and TRBJ1-2; D not certain. This CDR3 has 13 amino acids. CDR1 is SGHDT and CDR2 is YYEEEE in the germline V gene. V lost 4 bases and J lost 4, with 11 bases in between. The CDR3 loop is CASSRTPSYGYTF. The CDR3 coding sequence is TGTGCCAGCAGCCGTACACCCAGCTATGGCTACACCTTC.

The rearrangement links TRBV28 to TRBJ2-3, with 7 bases aligning to TRBD2. This CDR3 has 12 residues. Germline trimming cut 8 bases from V and 10 bases from J; bases unmatched to any gene: 9. Germline loops: CDR1 MDHEN, CDR2 SYDVKM. The CDR3 nucleotides read TGTGCCAGCGGTCCTAGACGGGAGGCGCAGTATTTT. Its translation: CASGPRREAQYF.

The V call is TRBV7-9, the J call TRBJ2-3; D perhaps matches TRBD1 (5 bases). V lost 5 bases and J lost 0, with 15 bases in between. This CDR3 has 16 amino acids. Germline V gene sequence: CDR1 SEHNR, CDR2 FQNEAQ (reference sequence). The CDR3 nucleotides read TGTGCCAGCAGCCCCAGTTTGGCAGGGAGCACAGATACGCAGTATTTT. As protein: CASSPSLAGSTDTQYF.

The V and J genes are TRBV10-3 and TRBJ2-3; 8 nucleotides line up with TRBD2. Trimming took 5 bases from V and 0 from J; bases not matched to a gene: 4. CDR3 length: 15 residues. Germline V lookup: CDR1 ENHRY, CDR2 SYGVKD. The CDR3 bases are TGTGCCATCAGTATTAGCGGGGAGAGCACAGATACGCAGTATTTT. It specifies CAISISGESTDTQYF.

This clone was seen just once. The V call is TRBV5-1, the J call TRBJ2-7; D ambiguous. The CDR3 runs 12 residues. V lost 0 bases to trimming and J lost 1 base, with 2 bases between them. Germline V gene sequence: CDR1 SGHRS, CDR2 YFSETQ. The CDR3 is CASSLVSYEQYF. The CDR3 nucleotides read TGCGCCAGCAGCTTGGTATCCTACGAGCAGTACTTC.

The chain joins TRBV5-6 to TRBJ1-1, with TRBD1 as a possible D gene (5 bases). Germline-derived CDR1 and CDR2 are SGHDT and YYEEEE. The length of the CDR3 is 15 residues. With 6 bases removed from V and 3 bases from J, the gap between germline ends came to 18 bases. In DNA form, the CDR3 reads TGTGCCAGCACCCCCCGACCAGGGATCCACACTGAAGCTTTCTTT. Translated, it gives CASTPRPGIHTEAFF.

This chain uses TRBV6-1 with TRBJ1-5, with D perhaps matching TRBD1 (6 bases). Per the germline V gene, CDR1 is MNHNS and CDR2 is SASEGT. The CDR3 spans 14 residues. V was shortened by 8 bases and J by 3 bases, with 14 bases between the two germline ends. In DNA, the CDR3 is TGTGCCAGCGACCGGACAGCCCTCAATCAGCCCCAGCATTTT. Protein sequence: CASDRTALNQPQHF.

This sequence joins TRBV7-9 and TRBJ2-7; D possibly corresponds to TRBD1 (6 bases). This CDR3 has 14 amino acids. Germline assignment: CDR1 SEHNR and CDR2 FQNEAQ (reference sequence). The germline V and J ends were trimmed by 2 bases and 3 bases, with 11 bases remaining between them. The chain's CDR3 is CASSLNNRDYEQYF. In nucleotides, the CDR3 is TGTGCCAGCAGCTTAAATAACAGGGACTACGAGCAGTACTTC.

The J gene is TRBJ2-2, the V gene TRBV5-1, with a possible D match to TRBD2 (5 bases). The V gene's germline CDR1 is SGHRS and CDR2 YFSETQ. There are 16 residues in the CDR3. Trimming pared 4 bases from V and 2 bases from J, leaving 15 bases between. This chain's CDR3 is CASSPNGVDNTGELFF. The CDR3 DNA is TGCGCCAGCAGCCCGAACGGGGTTGATAACACCGGGGAGCTGTTTTTT.

V gene TRBV7-2 combines with J gene TRBJ2-6; 7 bases match TRBD1. The V and J ends lost 5 bases and 0 bases, in that order; junction bases with no gene match: 4. The CDR3 sequence is 16 residues long. CDR1 is SGHTA, CDR2 FQGNSA, per germline. CDR3 bases: TGTGCCAGCAGCCCGGACAGGTACTCTGGGGCCAACGTCCTGACTTTC. This sequence encodes CASSPDRYSGANVLTF.

The V and J genes are TRBV5-4 and TRBJ2-2; possible D gene TRBD1, 5 bases. The CDR3 loop spans 14 amino acids. The germline V and J ends were trimmed by 2 bases and 2 bases, with 7 bases remaining between them. The germline gives CDR1 SGHNT, CDR2 YYREEE (reference sequence). CDR3 in amino acids: CASSLGHNTGELFF. DNA of the CDR3: TGTGCCAGCAGCTTAGGACATAACACCGGGGAGCTGTTTTTT.